What follows is one T cell receptor beta chain and its context. What it binds is unknown. This specimen belongs to a study of long-term antiretroviral therapy in people with HIV. The samples comprised roughly 0.95-10 million cryopreserved PBMC ahead of DNA extraction. Germline values: CDR1 MNHNY, CDR2 SVGAGI (reference sequence). Trimming stripped 6 bases from V and 0 bases from J, with 13 bases between. The CDR3 contains 15 residues. General study points: HIV repertoires spanned tighter CDR3 length ranges than controls did. Clonal populations expanded prior to ART predominated within the repertoire at all time points.

The assay, immunoSEQ v3.0, was run at survey level. Repertoires were generated with immunoSEQ multiplex PCR, while TCRdb's copy carries only in-frame clones and drops some. The data hold 30,000 to 40,000 clones, with 75% to 90% observed a single time. This TCR was sampled from a woman aged 18-35 years with HIV. The sequencing used unsorted PBMCs, collected just before starting antiretroviral therapy. J is TRBJ2-3 and V is TRBV6-6; D might be TRBD1 (6 bases). As DNA, the CDR3 is TGTGCCAGCAGCCGTTTTAGGGGGAGCACAGATACGCAGTATTTT. Amino acids: CASSRFRGSTDTQYF.